The 27 T cell receptor beta chains below were found in one sample sequenced in a study of CD4 T cells in relation to SARS-CoV-2 and coronaviruses (dated by TCRdb to the early 2020s). The library was obtained by the immunoSEQ multiplex PCR assay. TCRdb's version of the immuneACCESS table is confined to in-frame rearrangements and falls short of the full clone set. An unresolved V gene accounts for under half of the shortfall where checked; the remainder is of unknown origin. This sample has about 36,000 clones in its table, and 77% of those were observed once. 2.8% of the sample rests with the top ten. Their antigen targets remain unknown. The source material was memory CD4+ T cells from PBMCs, cultured in vitro. The sample's cell subset or site label, in plain terms: memory (non-naive) CD4+ T cells. The origin of the receptors is an adult with COVID-19.

The chain links TRBV5-6 to TRBJ1-2; tentative D call: TRBD1 (5 bases). The CDR3 has 15 amino acids. CDR1 and CDR2 from the germline V gene are SGHDT and YYEEEE. Trimming left V 4 bases short and J 0 bases short, with 13 bases between. Here the CDR3 DNA reads TGTGCCAGCAGCCCTCTGGGGGGGGCTAACTATGGCTACACCTTC. It specifies CASSPLGGANYGYTF.

V and J are TRBV2 and TRBJ2-7; TRBD2 is a possible D gene (6 bases). This CDR3 contains 11 residues. Germline V gene data show CDR1 as SNHLY and CDR2 as FYNNEI. The ends were cut back, 5 bases at V and 12 bases at J, with 14 bases in the middle. The CDR3 coding sequence is TGTGCCAGCAGTCGGACTATTATGCCGTACTTC. It yields the protein CASSRTIMPYF.

This clone was detected a few times. This rearrangement joins TRBV10-3 to TRBJ2-5; 13 nucleotides line up with TRBD2. Germline loops: CDR1 ENHRY, CDR2 SYGVKD. With V trimmed by 6 bases and J by 3 bases, 13 bases remained unmatched. The CDR3 contains 18 residues. The CDR3 nucleotides read TGTGCCATCAGCGTCGGGACTATGGGGACTAGCGGGAAAGAGACCCAGTACTTC. Protein: CAISVGTMGTSGKETQYF.

This chain links TRBV3-1 (or the pseudogene TRBV3-2) with TRBJ1-5; maybe TRBD1 (6 bases). Germline CDR1 is LGHDT and CDR2 is YNNKEL (reference sequence). The CDR3 extends over 16 amino acids. Trimming cost V 2 bases and J 2 bases, with 13 bases left between them. CDR3 amino acids: CASSQQGKMGNQPQHF. The CDR3 bases are TGTGCCAGCAGCCAACAGGGGAAGATGGGCAATCAGCCCCAGCATTTT.

The rearrangement links TRBV7-9 to TRBJ2-7; D gene unclear. V lost 4 bases, J lost 2 bases, and 3 bases lay in between. The V gene's germline CDR1 is SEHNR and CDR2 FQNEAQ (reference sequence). This CDR3 spans 11 amino acids. The CDR3 protein is CASSSPYEQYF. DNA for the CDR3: TGTGCCAGCAGCTCACCCTACGAGCAGTACTTC.

This chain connects TRBV7-2 to TRBJ1-5, with D unclear. In germline, CDR1 is SGHTA, CDR2 FQGNSA. Trimming left V 1 base short and J 3 bases short, with 7 bases between. This CDR3 spans 14 amino acids. Written as DNA, the CDR3 is TGTGCCAGCAGCTTAGGGCCTTCCAATCAGCCCCAGCATTTT. Translation: CASSLGPSNQPQHF.

V is TRBV6-4 and J is TRBJ2-6; 7 bases align to TRBD1. CDR3 size: 17 residues. V lost 6 bases and J lost 0; bases outside the gene matches: 8. The germline CDR1 and CDR2 sequences are MRHNA and SNTAGT. CDR3 loop: CASSMTGLSSGANVLTF. The DNA of the CDR3 is TGTGCCAGCAGCATGACAGGGTTGAGCTCTGGGGCCAACGTCCTGACTTTC.

There are a few counts of this clone. This rearrangement joins TRBV7-8 to TRBJ1-2; D gene uncertain. The CDR3 consists of 14 residues. Trimming left V 2 bases short and J 5 bases short, with 12 bases between. The germline V gene has CDR1 SGHVS and CDR2 FQNEAQ. CDR3 coding DNA: TGTGCCAGCAGCTTATCCTTGGAGGCATATGGCTACACCTTC. This gives the protein CASSLSLEAYGYTF.

V gene TRBV28 combines with J gene TRBJ1-1; TRBD1 is a possible D gene (5 bases). CDR1 is MDHEN, CDR2 SYDVKM, per germline. V was shortened by 6 bases and J by 3 bases, with 20 bases between the two germline ends. The CDR3 sequence is 16 residues long. CDR3 loop: CASSPPQGLSYTEAFF. CDR3 bases: TGTGCCAGCAGCCCCCCCCAGGGTTTATCGTACACTGAAGCTTTCTTT.

CDR3 loop: CASHSRALRNNEQFF. CDR3 DNA: TGTGCCAGCCACTCTAGAGCTCTTCGAAACAATGAGCAGTTCTTC. This chain joins TRBV19 and TRBJ2-1; no reliable D call. V lost 9 bases and J lost 5, with 20 bases in between. This CDR3 is 15 amino acids long. Germline CDR1 LNHDA, CDR2 SQIVND (reference sequence).

The chain links TRBV7-9 to TRBJ2-7, with D perhaps being TRBD1 or TRBD2 (5 bases each). CDR1 SEHNR and CDR2 FQNEAQ come from the germline V gene (reference sequence). V was pared by 7 bases and J by 4 bases, with 11 bases between. The CDR3 length is 12 residues. CDR3: CASTAGRYEQYF. In nucleotides, the CDR3 is TGTGCCAGCACTGCAGGGAGATACGAGCAGTACTTC. The whole variable domain, filled in from reference TRBV7-9 and TRBJ2-7, reads DTGVSQNPRHKITKRGQNVTFRCDPISEHNRLYWYRQTLGQGPEFLTYFQNEAQLEKSRLLSDRFSAERPKGSFSTLEIQRTEQGDSAMYLCASTAGRYEQYFGPGTRLTVT.

The chain joins TRBV6-2 or TRBV6-3 to TRBJ1-1; 8 positions match TRBD1. The CDR3 spans 13 residues. Unmatched junction bases numbered 9, after V lost 4 bases and J lost 11 bases. The germline gives CDR1 MNHEY, CDR2 SVGEGT. As DNA, the CDR3 is TGTGCCAGCAGTTCCAGGACAGGGCGATGGGCTTTCTTT. Its protein is CASSSRTGRWAFF.

This clone was picked up a small number of times. The V call is TRBV10-3, the J call TRBJ1-6; 7 bases line up with TRBD1. V gave up 10 bases and J gave up 14 bases; unmatched junction bases: 17. This CDR3 has 14 residues. Germline V gives CDR1 ENHRY, CDR2 SYGVKD. CDR3 DNA: TGTGCCACCCAAGATAATACAGGGGCTGATACCCTCCACTTT. Protein product: CATQDNTGADTLHF.

This clone was picked up one time. The chain combines TRBV6-6 with TRBJ1-1, with D uncertain. Germline lookup yields CDR1 MNHNY and CDR2 SVGAGI (reference sequence). This CDR3 is 14 amino acids long. Trimming took 5 bases from V and 0 from J, leaving 10 bases between them. The CDR3, as DNA: TGTGCCAGCAGTAATGGGATATTGAACACTGAAGCTTTCTTT. Its protein is CASSNGILNTEAFF.

The chain couples TRBV18 to TRBJ2-5; weak D call: TRBD2 (5 bases). Between the trimmed V and J ends, which lost 2 bases and 5 bases, there was a span of 15 bases. The CDR3 is 15 amino acids. CDR1 and CDR2 (germline): KGHSH, LQKENI. CDR3 protein: CASSPYSDSGETQYF. CDR3 DNA: TGTGCCAGCTCACCATATAGCGACTCCGGGGAGACCCAGTACTTC.

The chain uses TRBV7-2 and TRBJ2-5, with D unresolved. The CDR3 runs to 14 residues. Trimming took off 5 bases at V and 0 bases at J, with 10 bases between the two ends. Looked up from germline, CDR1 is SGHTA and CDR2 is FQGNSA. In DNA form, the CDR3 reads TGTGCCAGCAGCCCCTCTACAGACCAAGAGACCCAGTACTTC. Amino acid sequence: CASSPSTDQETQYF.

This clone was counted between two and nine times. V is TRBV2 and J is TRBJ2-2; 9 bases align to TRBD2. Trimming cost V 5 bases and J 1 base; bases outside gene matches: 2. Germline CDR1 is SNHLY and CDR2 is FYNNEI. This CDR3 comprises 15 residues. Here the CDR3 reads CASSRLAVNTGELFF. CDR3 sequence (DNA): TGTGCCAGCAGTCGACTAGCGGTGAACACCGGGGAGCTGTTTTTT.

This chain uses TRBV28 with TRBJ1-5; TRBD1 is a possible D gene (6 bases). V was cut by 7 bases and J by 2 bases, with 15 bases left in between. This CDR3 comprises 15 residues. Germline V lookup: CDR1 MDHEN, CDR2 SYDVKM. DNA for the CDR3: TGTGCCAGCACCAAACGAGGACAGCGCAATCAGCCCCAGCATTTT. Its translation is CASTKRGQRNQPQHF.

J is TRBJ2-4 and V is TRBV20-1; 9 bases line up with TRBD2. Losses at the gene ends were 3 bases for V and 2 bases for J; bases not matched to a gene: 5. Germline CDR1 and CDR2: DFQATT and SNEGSKA (reference sequence). The CDR3 totals 15 residues. The CDR3 DNA reads as TGCAGTGCTAGTAGCGGGAGTGAAACCAAAAACATTCAGTACTTC. Its protein product is CSASSGSETKNIQYF.

This clone has just a few counts. The chain employs TRBV15 and TRBJ2-5, with 7 nucleotides matching TRBD1. CDR3 size: 15 residues. Per germline, CDR1 LNHNV and CDR2 YYDKDF (reference sequence). Trimming removed 2 bases from V and 1 base from J; junction bases left unmatched: 4. CDR3 in amino acids: CATSRKTGAQETQYF. CDR3 nucleotide sequence: TGTGCCACCAGCAGAAAAACAGGGGCCCAAGAGACCCAGTACTTC.

The chain recombines TRBV3-1 (or the pseudogene TRBV3-2) with TRBJ1-6; D remains unclear. The CDR3 contains 13 residues. Germline V gene sequence: CDR1 LGHDT, CDR2 YNNKEL (reference sequence). V was shortened by 1 base and J by 7 bases, with 5 bases between the two germline ends. CDR3 sequence (DNA): TGTGCCAGCAGCCAAGTGTGGAATTCACCCCTCCACTTT. Translating it yields CASSQVWNSPLHF.

The V gene is TRBV11-2, the J gene TRBJ2-7; D possibly corresponds to TRBD2 (6 bases). The V end lost 3 bases, the J end lost 4 bases, and 22 bases lay between the germline ends. This CDR3 contains 17 residues. Germline V CDR1 and CDR2: SGHAT, FQNNGV. This CDR3 reads CASSLIRSLEGKYEQYF. The CDR3 nucleotides read TGTGCCAGCAGCTTGATTCGTTCGTTGGAGGGGAAGTACGAGCAGTACTTC.

The chain uses TRBV27 and TRBJ1-6, with D possibly matching TRBD1 (5 bases). Per the germline V gene, CDR1 is MNHEY and CDR2 is SMNVEV (reference sequence). Trimming stripped 6 bases from V and 6 bases from J, with 9 bases between. This CDR3 contains 13 residues. CDR3 coding DNA: TGTGCCAGCAGCAGGGAGCCTAATTCACCCCTCCACTTT. Its protein product is CASSREPNSPLHF.

The genes are TRBV30 and TRBJ2-1; TRBD2 is a possible D gene (6 bases). CDR1 is GTSNPN and CDR2 is SVGIG in the germline V gene (reference sequence). The CDR3 totals 12 residues. The ends were cut back, 2 bases at V and 7 bases at J, with 9 bases in the middle. The CDR3 loop is CAWSPRGNEQFF. CDR3 DNA: TGTGCCTGGAGTCCTCGGGGGAATGAGCAGTTCTTC.

This clone was observed a single time. The junction does not match germline at one end; this may be a read error. V is TRBV28 and J is TRBJ2-5; the D is unclear. The germline gives CDR1 MDHEN, CDR2 SYDVKM. The CDR3 has 12 residues. DNA of the CDR3: TGTGCCAGCAGTTTAAGTAAGCGTCGCGCGGACTTC. It is translated as CASSLSKRRADF.

CDR3 sequence (DNA): TGCAGCGTTGAAGATCTATCGGGGGGCTCCTACAATGAGCAGTTCTTC. It codes for CSVEDLSGGSYNEQFF. V is TRBV29-1 and J is TRBJ2-1, with TRBD2 identical over 7 bases. CDR1 and CDR2 from the germline V gene are SQVTM and ANQGSEA. Trimming at V came to 0 bases and at J to 0 bases, leaving 5 bases not matched to a gene. This CDR3 comprises 16 residues.

The chain uses TRBV28 and TRBJ2-7, with D tentatively TRBD1 or TRBD2 (5 bases each). The CDR3 has 13 residues. Germline V gene sequence: CDR1 MDHEN, CDR2 SYDVKM. V lost 11 bases and J 2 bases, leaving 16 bases between the germline ends. In DNA, the CDR3 is TGTGCCGCGACCCTGGGACCGACCTACGAGCAGTACTTC. It specifies CAATLGPTYEQYF. Looking up the rest from reference TRBV28 and TRBJ2-7 gives the full variable domain: DVKVTQSSRYLVKRTGEKVFLECVQDMDHENMFWYRQDPGLGLRLIYFSYDVKMKEKGDIPEGYSVSREKKERFSLILESASTNQTSMYLCAATLGPTYEQYFGPGTRLTVT.